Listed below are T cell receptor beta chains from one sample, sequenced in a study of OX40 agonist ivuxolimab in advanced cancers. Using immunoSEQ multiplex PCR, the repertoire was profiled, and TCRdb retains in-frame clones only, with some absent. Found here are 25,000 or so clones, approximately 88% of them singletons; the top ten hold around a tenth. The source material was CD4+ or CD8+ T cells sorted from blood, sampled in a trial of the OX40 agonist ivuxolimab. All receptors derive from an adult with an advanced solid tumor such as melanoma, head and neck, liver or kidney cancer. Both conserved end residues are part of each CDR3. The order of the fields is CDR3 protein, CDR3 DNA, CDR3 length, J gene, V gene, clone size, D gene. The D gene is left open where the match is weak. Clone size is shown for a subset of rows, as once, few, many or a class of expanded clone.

CASSQDRAHEQYF TGCGCCAGCAGCCAAGACAGGGCCCACGAGCAGTACTTC 13 TRBJ2-7 TRBV4-3 NA NA
CASSQEWGRFSGNTIYF TGTGCCAGCAGCCAAGAGTGGGGCAGGTTCTCTGGAAACACCATATATTTT 17 TRBJ1-3 TRBV4-2 NA NA
CAISGPNTIYF TGTGCCATCAGTGGACCTAACACCATATATTTT 11 TRBJ1-3 TRBV10-3 NA NA
CASSSPWGGETQYF TGTGCCAGCAGCTCCCCCTGGGGAGGAGAGACCCAGTACTTC 14 TRBJ2-5 TRBV7-2 once NA
CACARQGGIGYTF TGTGCCTGTGCCCGGCAGGGGGGTATTGGCTACACCTTC 13 TRBJ1-2 TRBV30 NA TRBD1
CAIGGEGQSSYEQYF TGTGCCATCGGGGGTGAGGGACAGAGTTCCTACGAGCAGTACTTC 15 TRBJ2-7 TRBV10-3 NA TRBD1
CASSRPSGSRDEQYF TGCGCCAGCAGCCGGCCTAGCGGGAGTAGGGACGAGCAGTACTTC 15 TRBJ2-7 TRBV10-2 NA TRBD2
CASSKNAGYSNQPQHF TGTGCCAGCAGCAAAAACGCAGGCTATAGCAATCAGCCCCAGCATTTT 16 TRBJ1-5 TRBV21-1 NA NA
CASSLPRDRGAYGYTF TGTGCCAGCAGCTTACCCCGGGACAGGGGGGCCTATGGCTACACCTTC 16 TRBJ1-2 TRBV13 NA TRBD1
CASSADRGPQPQHF TGTGCCAGCAGCGCAGACAGGGGGCCACAGCCCCAGCATTTT 14 TRBJ1-5 TRBV7-2 once TRBD1
CASSPGLNYGYTF TGTGCCAGTAGTCCGGGCCTCAACTATGGCTACACCTTC 13 TRBJ1-2 TRBV19 NA NA
CASSLSTGRMNTEAFF TGTGCCAGCAGTTTATCGACAGGTCGTATGAACACTGAAGCTTTCTTT 16 TRBJ1-1 TRBV27 NA NA
CASSQELSGNTIYF TGTGCCAGCAGCCAAGAACTCTCTGGAAACACCATATATTTT 14 TRBJ1-3 TRBV4-2 NA NA
CASSPRQLYEQYF TGTGCCAGCAGCCCAAGACAGCTATACGAGCAGTACTTC 13 TRBJ2-7 TRBV11-3 NA NA